The clone carrying this T cell receptor (beta chain) has just a few counts. Its antigen is as yet unknown. The sample comes from a study of blood T cells in healthy people across ages. As for the study in general: The template switching approach captured approximately one barcoded beta molecule for every two T cells.

Per the germline V gene, CDR1 is SEHNR and CDR2 is FQNEAQ (reference sequence). This CDR3 comprises 14 residues. V was pared by 1 base and J by 12 bases, with 18 bases between. Using a J-beta primer mix together with a sample-barcoded 5' primer, a second PCR was run for about 6 to 12 cycles. TCRdb independently ran MiXCR on the 5' RACE reads; one entry per CDR3 protein. Of roughly 570,000 distinct CDR3 sequences in the sample, 27% were seen once. Whole-study results and caveats: It was found that TCR beta diversity correlated strongly with the percentage of naive T cells. Unsorted PBMCs ruled out conclusive naive versus antigen-experienced comparison. Both higher diversity and more naive CD4+ cells marked long-lived donors when set against aged donors.

The receptor was isolated from an older woman in good health. The sequencing input was blood. The V call is TRBV7-9, the J call TRBJ2-5, with a weak D call TRBD1 (6 bases). The chain's CDR3 is CASSLDNLAGTKYF. CDR3 DNA: TGTGCCAGCAGCTTAGATAATCTCGCCGGGACAAAGTACTTC.